This T cell receptor beta chain was found in a study of blood T cell repertoires in COVID-19. Assay used: immunoSEQ multiplex PCR; TCRdb lists only in-frame clones, some missing. Of about 170,000 clones in the sample, about 83% were seen once. The receptor comes from a woman aged 45-59 years in a cohort exposed to, infected with or recovered from COVID-19 (not recorded which). The sequenced material came from PBMCs or T cells enriched from blood (not recorded which).

The CDR3 loop is CASSLTGKETQYF. The CDR3 DNA reads as TGCGCCAGCAGCTTGACAGGGAAAGAGACCCAGTACTTC. V is TRBV5-1 and J is TRBJ2-5; the D gene is possibly TRBD1 (6 bases). Trimming shortened V by 1 base and J by 3 bases, and 7 bases separated the two germline ends. There are 13 residues in the CDR3. Germline assignment: CDR1 SGHRS and CDR2 YFSETQ.